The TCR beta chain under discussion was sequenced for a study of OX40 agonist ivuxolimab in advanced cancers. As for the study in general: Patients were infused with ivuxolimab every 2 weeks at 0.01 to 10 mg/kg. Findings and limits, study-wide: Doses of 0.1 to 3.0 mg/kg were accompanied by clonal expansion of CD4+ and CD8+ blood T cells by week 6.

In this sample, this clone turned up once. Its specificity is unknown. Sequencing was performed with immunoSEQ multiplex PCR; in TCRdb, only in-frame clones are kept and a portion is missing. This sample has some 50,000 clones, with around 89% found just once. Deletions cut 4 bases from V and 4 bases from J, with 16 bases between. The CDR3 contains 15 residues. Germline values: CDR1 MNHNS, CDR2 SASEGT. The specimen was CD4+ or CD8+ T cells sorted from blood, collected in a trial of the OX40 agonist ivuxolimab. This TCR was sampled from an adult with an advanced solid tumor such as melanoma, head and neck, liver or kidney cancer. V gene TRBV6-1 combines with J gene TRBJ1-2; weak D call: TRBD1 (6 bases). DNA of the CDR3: TGTGCCAGCAGTGGCGGACAGCTCGCCCCCTATGGCTACACCTTC. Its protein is CASSGGQLAPYGYTF.